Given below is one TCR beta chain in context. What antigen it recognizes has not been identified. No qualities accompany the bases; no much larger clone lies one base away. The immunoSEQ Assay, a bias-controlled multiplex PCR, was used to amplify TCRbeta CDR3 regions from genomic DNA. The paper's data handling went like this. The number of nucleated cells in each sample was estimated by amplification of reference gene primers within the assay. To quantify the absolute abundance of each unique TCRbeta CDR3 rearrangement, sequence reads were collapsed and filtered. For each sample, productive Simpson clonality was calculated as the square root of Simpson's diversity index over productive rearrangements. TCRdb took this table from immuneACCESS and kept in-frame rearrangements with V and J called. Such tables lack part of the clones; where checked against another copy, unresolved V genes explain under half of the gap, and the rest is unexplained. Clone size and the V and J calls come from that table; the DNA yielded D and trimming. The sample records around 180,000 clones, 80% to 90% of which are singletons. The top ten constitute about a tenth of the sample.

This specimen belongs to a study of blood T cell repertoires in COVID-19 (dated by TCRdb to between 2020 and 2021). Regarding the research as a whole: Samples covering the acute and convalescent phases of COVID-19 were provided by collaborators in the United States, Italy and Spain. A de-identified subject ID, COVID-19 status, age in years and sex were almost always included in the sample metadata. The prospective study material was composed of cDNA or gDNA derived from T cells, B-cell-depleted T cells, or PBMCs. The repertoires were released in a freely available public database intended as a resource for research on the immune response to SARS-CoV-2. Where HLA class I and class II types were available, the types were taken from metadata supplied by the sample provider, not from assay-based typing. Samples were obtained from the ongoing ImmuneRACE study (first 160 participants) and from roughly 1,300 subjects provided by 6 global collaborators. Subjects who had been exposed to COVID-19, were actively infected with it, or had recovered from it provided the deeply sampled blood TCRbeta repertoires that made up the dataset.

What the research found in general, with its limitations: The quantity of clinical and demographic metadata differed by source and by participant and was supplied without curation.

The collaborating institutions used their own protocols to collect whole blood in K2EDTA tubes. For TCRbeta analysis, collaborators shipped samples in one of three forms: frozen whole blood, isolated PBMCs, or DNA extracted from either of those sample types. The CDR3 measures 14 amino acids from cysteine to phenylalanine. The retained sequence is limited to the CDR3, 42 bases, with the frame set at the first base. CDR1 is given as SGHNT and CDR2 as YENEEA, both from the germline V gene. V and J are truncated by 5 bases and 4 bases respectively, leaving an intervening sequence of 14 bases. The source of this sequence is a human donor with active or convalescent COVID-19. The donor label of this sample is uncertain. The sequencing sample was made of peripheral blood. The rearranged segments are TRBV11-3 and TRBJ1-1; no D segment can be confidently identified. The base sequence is TGTGCCAGCAGCACCGAACTGCCCGGCACTGAAGCTTTCTTT. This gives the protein CASSTELPGTEAFF.